This TCR beta chain appears in the sequencing data of a study of CD8+CD57+ T cells in acquired aplastic anemia. V gave up 5 bases and J gave up 7 bases; unmatched junction bases: 9. This CDR3 region has 15 residues. Germline V CDR1 and CDR2: SGHVS, FQNEAQ. Patients included in sequencing had previously demonstrated CD8+CD57+ cell expansion by flow cytometry. No patient had been given any therapy when blood was sampled. It was genomic DNA that served as the template for profiling TCR beta VDJ and CDR3. TCRdb reprocessed the reads via MiXCR and lists one record per CDR3 protein. The table has around 180,000 distinct CDR3 sequences, 48% seen once.

The V and J genes are TRBV7-8 and TRBJ2-1; 9 positions match TRBD2. The specimen was sorted CD4+, CD8+, or CD8+CD57+ T cells (not recorded which) from PBMCs. The TCR comes from a human donor with aplastic anemia. For the CDR3, the DNA is TGTGCCAGCAGCCGAGGGACTAGCAGTACTAATGAGCAGTTCTTC. Translating gives CASSRGTSSTNEQFF.